A single sample is the source of the 7 T cell receptor beta chains below, sequenced in a study of cytomegalovirus exposure and HLA in healthy donors. Researchers ran the PCR with 60 Vbeta and 13 Jbeta primers. Libraries were prepared by immunoSEQ multiplex PCR; TCRdb keeps only in-frame clonotypes and omits some of them. The repertoire consists of some 90,000 clones, with 65% to 80% occurring once and the leading ten covering under 3%. The sequenced sample consisted of PBMCs. Receptors were obtained from a female donor in good health and CMV-seropositive.

The rearrangement joins TRBV28 to TRBJ2-4; 15 nucleotides agree with TRBD2. The CDR3 consists of 20 residues. V was clipped by 5 bases and J by 0 bases; unmatched bases: 11. From germline, CDR1 is MDHEN and CDR2 SYDVKM. DNA for the CDR3: TGTGCCAGCAGTCTCCGGGGACTAGCGGGAGGCCTTGTAGCCAAAAACATTCAGTACTTC. It yields the protein CASSLRGLAGGLVAKNIQYF.

This chain uses TRBV15 with TRBJ1-5, with TRBD1 as a possible D gene (5 bases). The germline CDR1 and CDR2 sequences are LNHNV and YYDKDF (reference sequence). V lost 6 bases, J lost 4 bases, and 13 bases lay in between. The CDR3 covers 14 residues. The CDR3 DNA sequence: TGTGCCACCAGGAGCGGGGGGAGAAATCAGCCCCAGCATTTT. Its protein is CATRSGGRNQPQHF.

The V and J genes are TRBV10-3 and TRBJ1-4; perhaps TRBD1 as D (6 bases). Germline V gene data show CDR1 as ENHRY and CDR2 as SYGVKD. V lost 5 bases to trimming and J lost 3 bases, with 13 bases between them. This CDR3 region has 15 residues. The CDR3, as DNA: TGTGCCATCAGTCTCGGACAGTCCGCTAATGAAAAACTGTTTTTT. This codes for CAISLGQSANEKLFF.

The chain couples TRBV7-9 to TRBJ1-5; no clear D gene. The V gene lost 5 bases and the J gene lost 5 bases, with 7 bases spanning the gap. This CDR3 has 12 amino acids. From germline, CDR1 is SEHNR and CDR2 FQNEAQ (reference sequence). This CDR3 is CASSESDQPQHF. In DNA form, the CDR3 reads TGTGCCAGCAGCGAAAGCGATCAGCCCCAGCATTTT.

This clone appeared a few times. The chain employs TRBV7-2 and TRBJ2-7, with 14 bases aligning to TRBD2. In germline, CDR1 is SGHTA, CDR2 FQGNSA. V dropped 1 base and J dropped 5; count of bases not matched to a gene: 7. The CDR3 extends over 17 amino acids. CDR3 DNA: TGTGCCAGCAGCTTAGTGGGGGGACTAGCGGGAGACCACGAGCAGTACTTC. It yields the protein CASSLVGGLAGDHEQYF. Complete variable domain (other parts from reference TRBV7-2 and TRBJ2-7): GAGVSQSPSNKVTEKGKDVELRCDPISGHTALYWYRQSLGQGLEFLIYFQGNSAPDKSGLPSDRFSAERTGGSVSTLTIQRTQQEDSAVYLCASSLVGGLAGDHEQYFGPGTRLTVT.

The chain carries TRBV18 and TRBJ1-1, with TRBD1 matching over 8 bases. The germline gives CDR1 KGHSH, CDR2 LQKENI. The CDR3 loop spans 15 amino acids. The V segment lost 2 bases and the J segment 4 bases; nucleotides outside the gene matches: 6. The CDR3 DNA reads TGTGCCAGCTCACCATCCCAGGGGGCGGTCACTGAAGCTTTCTTT. This sequence encodes CASSPSQGAVTEAFF.

The rearrangement uses TRBV18 and TRBJ1-2; the D gene is possibly TRBD1 (6 bases). From germline, CDR1 is KGHSH and CDR2 LQKENI. The CDR3 has 14 residues. Trimming took 2 bases from V and 0 from J, leaving 7 bases between them. This CDR3 reads CASSPSGANYGYTF. The CDR3, as DNA: TGTGCCAGCTCACCATCAGGGGCTAACTATGGCTACACCTTC.